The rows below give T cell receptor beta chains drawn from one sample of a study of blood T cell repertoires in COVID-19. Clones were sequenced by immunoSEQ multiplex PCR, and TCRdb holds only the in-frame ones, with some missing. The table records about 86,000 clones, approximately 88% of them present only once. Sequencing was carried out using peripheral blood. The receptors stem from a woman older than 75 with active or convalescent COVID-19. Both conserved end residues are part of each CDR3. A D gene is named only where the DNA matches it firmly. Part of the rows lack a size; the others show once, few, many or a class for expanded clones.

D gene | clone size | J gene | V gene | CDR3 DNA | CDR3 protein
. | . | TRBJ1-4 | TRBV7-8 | TGTGCCAGCAGCCCTTCACAGGGTTTGAATGAAAAACTGTTTTTT | CASSPSQGLNEKLFF
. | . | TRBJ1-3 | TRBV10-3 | TGTGCCATCAGTGAGTCGGCAACATCCTCTGGAAACACCATATATTTT | CAISESATSSGNTIYF
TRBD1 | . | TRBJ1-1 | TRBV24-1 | TGTGCCACCAGTGACTGGGACAGGGTGATAAATATGAACACTGAAGCTTTCTTT | CATSDWDRVINMNTEAFF
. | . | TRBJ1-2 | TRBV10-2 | TGCGCCAGCAGTGAGTACCGGAGCGCCGGTGGCTACACCTTC | CASSEYRSAGGYTF
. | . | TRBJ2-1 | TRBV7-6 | TGTGCCAGCAGCTTCACAACAGGGAGCTCCTACAATGAGCAGTTCTTC | CASSFTTGSSYNEQFF
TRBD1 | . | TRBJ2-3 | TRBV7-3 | TGTGCCAGCAGCCCATTGCCGGGACAGGAAAATACGCAGTATTTT | CASSPLPGQENTQYF
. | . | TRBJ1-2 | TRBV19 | TGTGCCAGTAGCCTGACATTCTCCTATGGCTACACCTTC | CASSLTFSYGYTF
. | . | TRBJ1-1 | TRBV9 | TGTGCCAGCAGCGTAGGGGAGGTCACTGAAGCTTTCTTT | CASSVGEVTEAFF
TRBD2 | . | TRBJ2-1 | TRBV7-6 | TGTGCCAGCAGCTTGTACACTAGCGGACCCTACAATGAGCAGTTCTTC | CASSLYTSGPYNEQFF
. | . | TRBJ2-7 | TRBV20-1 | TGCAGTGCTAGAACAGGGTACGAGCAGTACTTC | CSARTGYEQYF
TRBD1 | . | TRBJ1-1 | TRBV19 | TGTGCCAGTAGCCCAGGGGGTGAGAACACTGAAGCTTTCTTT | CASSPGGENTEAFF
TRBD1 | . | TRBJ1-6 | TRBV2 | TGTGCCAGCAGGCTACAGGGGGCGGATTCACCCCTCCACTTT | CASRLQGADSPLHF
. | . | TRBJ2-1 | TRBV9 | TGTGCCAGCAGCTCCTCCGGGACTTTCAACAATGAGCAGTTCTTC | CASSSSGTFNNEQFF
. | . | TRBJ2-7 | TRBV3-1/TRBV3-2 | TGTGCCAGCAGCCCCCGAGGGGCAGGGGAAGACTCCTACGAGCAGTACTTC | CASSPRGAGEDSYEQYF
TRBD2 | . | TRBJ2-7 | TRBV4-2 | TGTGCCAGCAGCCGTAAACTAGCGGGAGTGGAGGAGCAGTACTTC | CASSRKLAGVEEQYF
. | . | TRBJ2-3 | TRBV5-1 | TGCGCCAGCAGCTTGGTAAGGGTCGGGATAGATACGCAGTATTTT | CASSLVRVGIDTQYF
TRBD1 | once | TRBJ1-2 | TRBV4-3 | TGCGCCAGCAGCAGGACCGGGACAGGCGGTTCCTATGGCTACACCTTC | CASSRTGTGGSYGYTF
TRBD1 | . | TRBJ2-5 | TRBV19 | TGTGCCAGTAGTCCCGGGACAGGGGGCCAAGAGACCCAGTACTTC | CASSPGTGGQETQYF
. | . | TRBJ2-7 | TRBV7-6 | TGTGCCAGCAGCTTTGAACAGGGAGTTAGTTACGAGCAGTACTTC | CASSFEQGVSYEQYF
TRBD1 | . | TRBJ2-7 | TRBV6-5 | TGTGCCAGCAGTTTCAGACAGGGGCGCACCTACGAGCAGTACTTC | CASSFRQGRTYEQYF
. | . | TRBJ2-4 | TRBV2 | TGTGCCAGCAGTGGATATCAGGCCAAAAACATTCAGTACTTC | CASSGYQAKNIQYF
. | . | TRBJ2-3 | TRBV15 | TGTGCCACCAGCAGCTACCGTCCCACAGATACGCAGTATTTT | CATSSYRPTDTQYF
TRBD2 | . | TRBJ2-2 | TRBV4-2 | TGTGCCAGCAGCCAAGTCGTTAGCGGGAGATCTAGGGCAGCCGGGGAGCTGTTTTTT | CASSQVVSGRSRAAGELFF
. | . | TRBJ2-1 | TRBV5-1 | TGCGCCAGCAGCAGAGGACTGATTAGGAACAATGAGCAGTTCTTC | CASSRGLIRNNEQFF
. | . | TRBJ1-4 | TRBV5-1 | TGCGCCAGCAGCATGACAGGACGTGCAACTAATGAAAAACTGTTTTTT | CASSMTGRATNEKLFF
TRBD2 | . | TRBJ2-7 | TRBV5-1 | TGCGCCAGCAGCTTGACGGCGGGAGTGGGGTACGAGCAGTACTTC | CASSLTAGVGYEQYF
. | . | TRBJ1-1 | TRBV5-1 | TGCGCCAGCAGCAAACAAGGGGGAACTGAAGCTTTCTTT | CASSKQGGTEAFF
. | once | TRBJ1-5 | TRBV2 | TGTGCCAGCAGTGGCGGCGGGTTTCAGCCCCAGCATTTT | CASSGGGFQPQHF
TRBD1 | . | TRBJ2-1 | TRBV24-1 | TGTGCCACCAGAGATGGACAGGCGTGGGATGAGCAGTTCTTC | CATRDGQAWDEQFF
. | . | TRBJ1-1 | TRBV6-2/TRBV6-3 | TGTGCCAGCAGTTACTCTTCTACGGGACACGTAAACACTGAAGCTTTCTTT | CASSYSSTGHVNTEAFF
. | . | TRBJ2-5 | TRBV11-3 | TGTGCCAGCAGCCGAGGGAGCCTCAGCTCAGAAGAAGAGACCCAGTACTTC | CASSRGSLSSEEETQYF
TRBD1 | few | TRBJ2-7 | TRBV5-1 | TGCGCCAGCAGCCTCCGACAGGGACCCTCCTACGAGCAGTACTTC | CASSLRQGPSYEQYF
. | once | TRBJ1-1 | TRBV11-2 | TGTGCCAGCAGCTTAGGCCAGGGGTTCACTGAAGCTTTCTTT | CASSLGQGFTEAFF
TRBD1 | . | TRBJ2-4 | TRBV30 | TGTGCCTGGAAAATACAGGGGGCTAGTTTCAACATTCAGTACTTC | CAWKIQGASFNIQYF
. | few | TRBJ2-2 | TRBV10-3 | TGTGCCATCAGGCACGCCGGGGAAACCGGGGAGCTGTTTTTT | CAIRHAGETGELFF
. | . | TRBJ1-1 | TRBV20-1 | TGCAGTGCGAGTCCAGACAGGTTGAACACTGAAGCTTTCTTT | CSASPDRLNTEAFF
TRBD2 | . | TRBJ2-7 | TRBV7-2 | TGTGCCAGCAGCTTACAAGCGGGGGGGCCGGACGAGCAGTACTTC | CASSLQAGGPDEQYF
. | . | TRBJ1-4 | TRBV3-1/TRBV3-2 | TGTGCCAGCAGCCAATATTATGTTGCGGAAAAACTGTTTTTT | CASSQYYVAEKLFF
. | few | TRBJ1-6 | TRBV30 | TGTGCCTTAAATCCGGGTCCCGGCTCACCCCTCCACTTT | CALNPGPGSPLHF
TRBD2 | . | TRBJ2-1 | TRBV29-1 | TGCAGCGTTGAAGATATCCTAGCGGGGAAGTTCTTC | CSVEDILAGKFF
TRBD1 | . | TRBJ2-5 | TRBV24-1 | TGTGCCACCAGTTTGACAGGGGCCGGGGAGACCCAGTACTTC | CATSLTGAGETQYF
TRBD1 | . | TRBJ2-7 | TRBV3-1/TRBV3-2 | TGTGCCAGCAGCCTCGGGACAGGGGAAATCGAGCAGTACTTC | CASSLGTGEIEQYF
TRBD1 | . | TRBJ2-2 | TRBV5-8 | TGTGCCAGCAATTCGGACAGGGGATACACCGGGGAGCTGTTTTTT | CASNSDRGYTGELFF
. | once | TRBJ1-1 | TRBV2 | TGTGCCAGCAGTGATCAAGGGGGGGTGGGCACTGAAGCTTTCTTT | CASSDQGGVGTEAFF
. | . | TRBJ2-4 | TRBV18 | TGTGCCAGCTCACCATCGAGCGGGAAAAACATTCAGTACTTC | CASSPSSGKNIQYF
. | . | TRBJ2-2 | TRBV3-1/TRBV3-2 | TGTGCCAGCAGCCAAGGTCGGTCGAACACCGGGGAGCTGTTTTTT | CASSQGRSNTGELFF
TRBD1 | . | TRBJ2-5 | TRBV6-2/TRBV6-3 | TGTGCCAGCAGTGCGGACAGGGGGCAAGAGACCCAGTACTTC | CASSADRGQETQYF
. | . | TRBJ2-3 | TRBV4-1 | TGCGCCAGCAGCCAAGCCCCCCGAGCTGATACGCAGTATTTT | CASSQAPRADTQYF
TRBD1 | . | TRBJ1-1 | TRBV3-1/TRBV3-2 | TGTGCCAGCAGCCAGGGACAGCCGCCGGTTAGAGCTTTCTTT | CASSQGQPPVRAFF